This T cell receptor beta chain was recorded in a study of Ad26.COV2.S vaccination and SARS-CoV-2 variants. On the study more broadly: Donor got 5x10^10 or 1x10^11 viral particles of Ad26.COV2.S.

About this clone itself: What it binds is not known.

Broader study findings: Researchers cautioned that TCR breadth and depth analyses may have underestimated total T cell responses.

Treatment reported: some 19 received Ad26.COV2.S at low or high dose, single or two shots; about 5 received placebo; per-sample allocation not given. Samples came from day 63 after the first vaccine or placebo injection. J was trimmed by 5 bases and V by 5 bases; bases with no gene match: 7. Germline V gene lookup returns CDR1 SGHNT and CDR2 YYREEE (reference sequence). The CDR3 spans 14 residues. Clones were read by immunoSEQ multiplex PCR, and TCRdb kept only the in-frame ones, dropping some. Of about 350,000 clones listed, approximately 86% were seen once; the top ten hold roughly a tenth. This sequence originates from a person between 18 and 65 years old who received the Ad26.COV2.S COVID-19 vaccine or a placebo. The rearrangement uses TRBV5-4 and TRBJ1-2; TRBD1 matches at 9 bases. The source was peripheral blood, collected in a trial of Ad26.COV2.S vaccine versus placebo. The CDR3 reads CASRPPGQGYGYTF. The CDR3 DNA follows: TGTGCCAGCAGACCTCCGGGACAGGGTTATGGCTACACCTTC.